The 27 T cell receptor beta chains below all came from one sample that was sequenced in a study of tumor and adjacent non-tumor tissue in lung cancer. Three rounds of nested PCR, following a modified ARM-PCR protocol, produced the TCRbeta library. MiXCR was run by TCRdb on the multiplex PCR reads, yielding one entry per CDR3 protein. The table shows some 97,000 distinct CDR3 sequences, with about 60% occurring only once. The template was RNA from unsorted bulk tissue. More than 3 cm separated this lung sample from the edge of the tumor. The sample taken for sequencing was distant non-tumor lung tissue. These receptors were obtained from a man under 40 with non-small cell lung cancer.

To note about this clonotype: A single base separates this from a much larger clone, so it may be a read error. J is TRBJ2-7 and V is TRBV5-1; weak D call: TRBD1 (6 bases). The J call may be in error: the DNA end matches TRBJ2-1 better. The CDR3 contains 12 residues. Per the germline V gene, CDR1 is SGHRS and CDR2 is YFSETQ. The CDR3 is CASSIQGYEQFF. The CDR3 DNA is TGCGCCAGCAGCATACAGGGTTACGAGCAGTTCTTC.

Comment on this clonotype: This may be a read error: a much more frequent sequence differs by one nucleotide. The V gene is TRBV6-1, the J gene TRBJ2-7, with 7 bases matching TRBD2. The CDR3 is 15 residues long. Per the germline V gene, CDR1 is MNHNS and CDR2 is SASEGT. In nucleotides, the CDR3 is TGTGTCAGCAGTCCCCGTACGGGAGGATCCTACGAGCAGTACTTC. This codes for CVSSPRTGGSYEQYF.

To note about this clonotype: At one end, the junction sequence differs from germline, possibly due to a read error. V and J are TRBV29-1 and TRBJ2-7; the D gene is possibly TRBD1 (6 bases). CDR3 size: 13 residues. CDR1 and CDR2 (germline): SQVTM, ANQGSEA. The CDR3 region is CSVTRTASYEQYF. CDR3 sequence (DNA): TGCAGCGTTACCCGGACAGCCAGCTACGAGCAGTATTTC.

Of note for this clonotype: A much larger clone lies one base from this, so it may be a read error. This chain connects TRBV10-3 to TRBJ2-5; no clear D gene. Per germline, CDR1 ENHRY and CDR2 SYGVKD. The CDR3 loop spans 15 amino acids. With 2 bases removed from V and 0 bases from J, the gap between germline ends came to 10 bases. The CDR3 loop is CAISEGRNHQETQYF. The DNA of the CDR3 is TGTGCCATCAGTGAGGGGCGGAACCACCAAGAGACCCAGTACTTC.

This clonotype was observed at least ten times. J is TRBJ2-1 and V is TRBV19, with 11 bases fitting TRBD2. This CDR3 is 18 amino acids long. Germline trimming cut 7 bases from V and 3 bases from J; bases unmatched to any gene: 14. CDR1 and CDR2 from the germline V gene are LNHDA and SQIVND (reference sequence). CDR3 sequence reads: CASKKGLAGGSFYNEQFF. DNA for the CDR3: TGTGCCAGTAAGAAGGGGCTAGCGGGAGGCTCTTTCTACAATGAGCAGTTCTTC. The full variable domain, in which reference TRBV19 and TRBJ2-1 provide the parts outside the CDR3, is DGGITQSPKYLFRKEGQNVTLSCEQNLNHDAMYWYRQDPGQGLRLIYYSQIVNDFQKGDIAEGYSVSREKKESFPLTVTSAQKNPTAFYLCASKKGLAGGSFYNEQFFGPGTRLTVL.

Worth noting for this clonotype: The germline gene is not matched at one end of the junction; a read error may be the cause. The chain carries TRBV24-1 and TRBJ1-1; D unclear. CDR1 is KGHDR and CDR2 is SFDVKD in the germline V gene. CDR3 length: 14 amino acids. CDR3 region: CGTSDGREATEAFF. In DNA form, the CDR3 reads TGTGGCACCAGTGATGGGAGGGAAGCAACTGAAGCTTTCTTT.

This clonotype was observed a single time. The junction departs from the called germline gene at one end, perhaps through a read error. The rearrangement uses TRBV6-5 and TRBJ2-3; no clear D. Looked up from germline, CDR1 is MNHEY and CDR2 is SVGAGI. The CDR3 covers 13 residues. CDR3 in DNA: TGTGCCTGCAGTACCTCACGACAAGACACGCAGTATTTT. This gives the protein CACSTSRQDTQYF.

This clonotype was observed at least ten times. The junction departs from germline at one end; a sequencing error may be responsible. This chain joins TRBV12-3 or TRBV12-4 and TRBJ2-3; weak D call: TRBD2 (5 bases). CDR3 length: 13 amino acids. CDR3 amino acids: CASSLDGVRVAGF. CDR3 DNA sequence: TGTGCCAGCAGTTTAGACGGAGTAAGGGTGGCGGGTTTT.

The rearrangement joins TRBV24-1 to TRBJ2-1; 11 positions match TRBD2. Germline-derived CDR1 and CDR2 are KGHDR and SFDVKD. The junction had 8 bases not matched to a gene; V was cut back by 3 bases and J by 5 bases. CDR3 length: 17 amino acids. In nucleotides, the CDR3 is TGTGCCACCAGTGATGCCAAGACTAGCGGGGCGAACAATGAGCAGTTCTTC. This translates into CATSDAKTSGANNEQFF.

This clonotype was found once. The junction does not match germline at one end; this may be a read error. The chain uses TRBV12-3 or TRBV12-4 and TRBJ2-5; TRBD2 matches at 15 bases. This CDR3 has 16 residues. DNA for the CDR3: TGTGTCAGCAAAGGACTAGCGGGGGGGGCCGAAGAGACCCAGTACTTC. This encodes CVSKGLAGGAEETQYF.

The V call is TRBV29-1, the J call TRBJ2-7; TRBD2 matches 9 bases. The J segment lost 3 bases and the V segment lost 7 bases, leaving 7 bases of the junction unmatched. This CDR3 contains 13 residues. In germline, CDR1 is SQVTM, CDR2 ANQGSEA. CDR3 in amino acids: CSARTSVVYEQYF. The DNA for the CDR3 is TGCAGCGCCCGGACTAGCGTGGTCTACGAGCAGTACTTC.

This chain joins TRBV10-3 and TRBJ2-2, with unresolved D. CDR3 size: 18 residues. Trimming took 4 bases from V and 0 from J, leaving 18 bases between them. Germline CDR1 and CDR2: ENHRY and SYGVKD. In DNA form, the CDR3 reads TGTGCCATCAGTGTTCAGGTGTCCTCGTTCGCGAACACCGGGGAGCTGTTTTTT. Protein sequence: CAISVQVSSFANTGELFF.

Concerning this clonotype itself: The CDR3 end shows no conserved phenylalanine or tryptophan, and so a read error is likely. The chain uses TRBV20-1 and TRBJ2-2; 10 positions agree with TRBD1. The CDR3 length is 15 residues. Germline V gives CDR1 DFQATT, CDR2 SNEGSKA (reference sequence). In DNA form, the CDR3 reads TGCAGCACTAGCCCCTCGACAGGGGGCCCCGGGGAGCTGTTTATT. As protein: CSTSPSTGGPGELFI.

Notes on this clonotype: One end of the junction varies from germline; a read error may be responsible. This chain links TRBV6-6 with TRBJ2-3; D remains ambiguous. Germline CDR1 and CDR2: MNHNY and SVGAGI (reference sequence). This CDR3 is built from 15 residues. CDR3 region: CASNPRAALGDTQYF. Here the CDR3 DNA reads TGTGCTAGCAATCCTCGGGCCGCGTTGGGGGATACGCAGTATTTT.

Comments on this clonotype: Compared with germline, one end of the junction differs, possibly owing to a read error. The rearrangement joins TRBV29-1 to TRBJ2-2, with 8 bases that match TRBD1. CDR3 length equals 14 residues. Germline V gene data show CDR1 as SQVTM and CDR2 as ANQGSEA. Written as DNA, the CDR3 is TGCAGCGTGAACCAGGGGGCGCGCGGCGGGGAACTGCTTTTT. Translating gives CSVNQGARGGELLF.

Ten or more counts support this clonotype. The chain is built from TRBV29-1 and TRBJ1-2; D possibly corresponds to TRBD1 (5 bases). Germline-derived CDR1 and CDR2 are SQVTM and ANQGSEA. V lost 3 bases, J lost 9 bases, and 11 bases lay in between. The CDR3 runs to 11 residues. The CDR3 DNA follows: TGCAGCGTTGAGAAGGACATCCGCTACACCTTC. It codes for CSVEKDIRYTF.

Concerning this clonotype itself: As the CDR3 is not closed by the conserved phenylalanine or tryptophan, this likely results from a read error. J is TRBJ2-5 and V is TRBV11-3; 7 bases agree with TRBD2. Germline loops: CDR1 SGHNT, CDR2 YENEEA. The CDR3 consists of 15 residues. The ends lost 1 base at V and 2 bases at J; junction bases unmatched: 4. The CDR3 nucleotides are TGTGCCAGCAGCTTAGCCAGGACTAGACAAGAGACCCAGTACTTA. Translating gives CASSLARTRQETQYL.

In its sample, this clonotype was seen many times. This chain connects TRBV12-3 or TRBV12-4 to TRBJ2-1; D is unclear. There are 12 residues in the CDR3. V was pared by 5 bases and J by 9 bases, with 11 bases between. CDR3 bases: TGTGCCAGCAGTGCTTACTGGAGTGAGCAGTTCTTC. It is translated as CASSAYWSEQFF.

J is TRBJ1-6 and V is TRBV6-6; 8 nucleotides match TRBD1. Germline V gene data show CDR1 as MNHNY and CDR2 as SVGAGI (reference sequence). Trimming removed 6 bases from V and 2 bases from J; junction bases left unmatched: 9. CDR3 size: 17 residues. The CDR3 DNA sequence: TGTGCCAGCAGCAGACAGGGGCCCAGCACCTATAATTCACCCCTCCACTTT. This codes for CASSRQGPSTYNSPLHF.

As to this clonotype: At one of its ends the junction is not consistent with the germline gene, which may arise from a read error. V is TRBV5-1 and J is TRBJ1-1; D unresolved. This CDR3 region has 13 residues. Per the germline V gene, CDR1 is SGHRS and CDR2 is YFSETQ. The CDR3 sequence is CTSTPPGNTEAFF. CDR3 DNA: TGCACCAGCACCCCGCCAGGGAACACTGAAGCTTTCTTT.

This clonotype was seen many times. The V and J genes are TRBV10-3 and TRBJ2-3; D remains ambiguous. Germline CDR1 ENHRY, CDR2 SYGVKD. The CDR3 is 13 amino acids. V lost 7 bases to trimming and J lost 2 bases, with 10 bases between them. Written as DNA, the CDR3 is TGTGCCATCAATCATGGCCCCACAGATACGCAGTATTTT. It is translated as CAINHGPTDTQYF.

V usage is TRBV13 and J usage is TRBJ1-1; D may be TRBD1 (6 bases). Deletions cut 6 bases from V and 8 bases from J, with 13 bases between. CDR1 is PRHDT and CDR2 is FYEKMQ in the germline V gene (reference sequence). This CDR3 contains 12 residues. The CDR3 region has the DNA TGTGCCAGCAGGCAGGGGCCGCGGGAAGCTTTCTTT. Its protein product is CASRQGPREAFF.

This clonotype is labeled medium-sized. This chain joins TRBV11-2 and TRBJ2-7; 7 nucleotides line up with TRBD2. Germline CDR1 reads SGHAT; CDR2 reads FQNNGV. J gave up 5 bases and V 7 bases, and 8 bases lay outside the gene matches. The CDR3 has 13 residues. CDR3 loop: CASTAGGRDEQYF. The DNA of the CDR3 is TGTGCCAGCACCGCGGGCGGGAGAGACGAGCAGTACTTC. Full variable domain (missing parts from reference TRBV11-2 and TRBJ2-7): EAGVAQSPRYKIIEKRQSVAFWCNPISGHATLYWYQQILGQGPKLLIQFQNNGVVDDSQLPKDRFSAERLKGVDSTLKIQPAKLEDSAVYLCASTAGGRDEQYFGPGTRLTVT.

The chain employs TRBV29-1 and TRBJ2-5; TRBD2 might be the D (5 bases). CDR3 length equals 14 residues. The germline gives CDR1 SQVTM, CDR2 ANQGSEA. The V gene lost 3 bases and the J gene lost 5 bases, with 16 bases spanning the gap. CDR3 in DNA: TGCAGCGTTGATTGGCGGCGGGTATGCGAGACCCAGTACTTC. Translated: CSVDWRRVCETQYF.

The gene calls are TRBV29-1 and TRBJ2-3; D is ambiguous. This CDR3 spans 14 amino acids. CDR1 and CDR2 (germline): SQVTM, ANQGSEA. The ends were cut back, 4 bases at V and 5 bases at J, with 16 bases in the middle. In nucleotides, the CDR3 is TGCAGCGTTGGCCAGATCTTGAACATAGATACGCAGTATTTT. Translated: CSVGQILNIDTQYF.

This clonotype was picked up one time. A read error may explain this, as a much larger clone is one base away. The chain joins TRBV12-5 to TRBJ1-1, with unresolved D. This CDR3 region has 15 residues. CDR1 is LGHNT, CDR2 FRNRAP, per germline. Trimming removed 5 bases from V and 5 bases from J, with 18 bases in between. For the CDR3, the DNA is TGTGCTAGTGGTGATGGGGTTGGAGTAGGAACTGAAGCTTTCTTT. Residues: CASGDGVGVGTEAFF. Looking up the rest from reference TRBV12-5 and TRBJ1-1 gives the full variable domain: DARVTQTPRHKVTEMGQEVTMRCQPILGHNTVFWYRQTMMQGLELLAYFRNRAPLDDSGMPKDRFSAEMPDATLATLKIQPSEPRDSAVYFCASGDGVGVGTEAFFGQGTRLTVV.

To note about this clonotype: This may come from a read error, since a much larger clone is one base off. J is TRBJ2-7 and V is TRBV6-5; possible D gene TRBD1, 6 bases. Looked up from germline, CDR1 is MNHEY and CDR2 is SVGAGI. This CDR3 comprises 13 residues. CDR3 sequence reads: CVSSTGTPYEQYF. CDR3 bases: TGTGTCAGCAGTACCGGGACACCCTACGAGCAGTACTTC.